These T cell receptor beta chains were read from a single sample in a study of blood T cell repertoires in COVID-19. Produced via immunoSEQ multiplex PCR; TCRdb's table is partial and in-frame only. The sample has about 100,000 clones, less than 90% seen once. Sequenced: peripheral blood. The receptor set was obtained from a man between 60 and 75 years old with acute or convalescent COVID-19. The CDR3 runs from the conserved cysteine through the conserved F or W. The D gene is left open where the match is weak. The size entry is marked missing in some rows and otherwise reads once, few, many or a size class.

>.|TRBJ2-3|TRBD2|TRBV30
CAWSGLAGTGSTQYF
TGTGCCTGGAGTGGCCTAGCGGGGACCGGCAGCACGCAGTATTTT
>.|TRBJ2-1|TRBD2|TRBV18
CASSLSRASGSYEQFF
TGTGCCAGCTCACTAAGTAGGGCTAGCGGGAGCTATGAGCAGTTCTTC
>.|TRBJ2-3|.|TRBV9
CASSVAGRGTTDTQYF
TGTGCCAGCAGCGTAGCCGGGCGGGGGACAACAGATACGCAGTATTTT
>.|TRBJ1-2|TRBD1|TRBV11-2
CASSLDHLRGGYTF
TGTGCCAGCAGCCTCGATCACCTCAGGGGGGGCTACACCTTC
>.|TRBJ2-1|.|TRBV29-1
CSVVGLTYNEQFF
TGCAGCGTTGTGGGCCTCACCTACAATGAGCAGTTCTTC
>.|TRBJ1-2|TRBD1|TRBV5-4
CASSLVRQGGYGYTF
TGTGCCAGCAGCTTGGTGCGACAGGGTGGCTATGGCTACACCTTC
>once|TRBJ1-2|.|TRBV7-9
CASYSPGGDGYTF
TGTGCCAGCTACAGTCCGGGGGGTGATGGCTACACCTTC
>once|TRBJ1-1|.|TRBV5-1
CASKYWVSETEAFF
TGCGCCAGCAAATATTGGGTCAGCGAAACTGAAGCTTTCTTT
>.|TRBJ2-5|.|TRBV5-4
CASQGPTGTQYF
TGTGCCAGCCAAGGACCCACAGGGACCCAGTACTTC
>once|TRBJ2-1|.|TRBV5-1
CASSLKGDEQFF
TGCGCCAGCAGCTTGAAGGGAGATGAGCAGTTCTTC
>.|TRBJ2-1|TRBD2|TRBV27
CASSLTSDSYNEQFF
TGTGCCAGCAGTTTAACTAGCGACTCCTACAATGAGCAGTTCTTC
>.|TRBJ1-2|.|TRBV7-9
CASSSSTGGYTF
TGTGCCAGCAGCTCCTCGACAGGAGGCTACACCTTC
>few|TRBJ2-3|.|TRBV29-1
CSVVKSTDTQYF
TGCAGCGTTGTAAAATCCACAGATACGCAGTATTTT
>.|TRBJ1-1|.|TRBV6-2/TRBV6-3
CASSYYIPTWAFF
TGTGCCAGCAGTTACTATATTCCAACATGGGCTTTCTTT
>.|TRBJ2-2|.|TRBV9
CASSVQSRPNTGELFF
TGTGCCAGCAGCGTACAGTCACGCCCGAACACCGGGGAGCTGTTTTTT
>once|TRBJ1-5|.|TRBV6-1
CASSEFRQPQHF
TGTGCCAGCAGTGAATTCAGACAGCCCCAGCATTTT
>.|TRBJ1-3|.|TRBV6-5
CASQALSGNTIYF
TGTGCCAGCCAGGCCCTCTCTGGAAACACCATATATTTT
>.|TRBJ1-5|.|TRBV20-1
CSASHPGSNQPQHF
TGCAGTGCTAGTCACCCAGGGAGCAATCAGCCCCAGCATTTT
>once|TRBJ1-2|TRBD1|TRBV6-5
CANSDRVDGYTF
TGTGCCAACTCCGACAGGGTCGATGGCTACACCTTC
>.|TRBJ2-7|TRBD2|TRBV2
CASTSGRSEQYF
TGTGCCAGCACTAGCGGGAGAAGCGAGCAGTACTTC
>.|TRBJ1-5|.|TRBV7-2
CASSLQGPSNQPQHF
TGTGCCAGCAGTCTACAGGGACCTAGCAATCAGCCCCAGCATTTT
>.|TRBJ2-5|.|TRBV12-3/TRBV12-4
CASSPFGETQYF
TGTGCCAGCAGTCCCTTCGGAGAGACCCAGTACTTC
>.|TRBJ2-1|.|TRBV4-3
CASSQDSRSVVNEQFF
TGCGCCAGCAGCCAAGACAGCAGGTCGGTAGTCAATGAGCAGTTCTTC
>once|TRBJ1-1|.|TRBV30
CAWSEGLRGTEAFF
TGTGCCTGGAGTGAAGGCCTTAGAGGTACTGAAGCTTTCTTT
>.|TRBJ2-7|TRBD1|TRBV7-6
CASSLLPAGGLYEQYF
TGTGCCAGCAGCTTACTCCCCGCAGGGGGCTTGTACGAGCAGTACTTC
>.|TRBJ2-5|.|TRBV19
CASSPSRNQGPETQYF
TGTGCCAGTAGTCCGTCCCGGAATCAGGGCCCAGAGACCCAGTACTTC
>.|TRBJ1-3|.|TRBV19
CASSPGVGNTIYF
TGTGCCAGTAGCCCGGGGGTCGGAAACACCATATATTTT
>.|TRBJ1-1|.|TRBV6-6
CASEDSLNTEAFF
TGTGCCAGTGAAGACAGTTTGAACACTGAAGCTTTCTTT
>.|TRBJ2-4|.|TRBV5-1
CASRVGAAMMNIQYF
TGCGCCAGCAGGGTAGGAGCGGCCATGATGAACATTCAGTACTTC
>.|TRBJ2-7|TRBD2|TRBV29-1
CSAMGTTGFYEQYF
TGCAGCGCAATGGGGACTACGGGGTTTTACGAGCAGTACTTC
>.|TRBJ2-7|.|TRBV6-2/TRBV6-3
CASSNPEASYLYEQYF
TGTGCCAGCAGCAACCCCGAGGCTAGTTACCTCTACGAGCAGTACTTC
>.|TRBJ2-5|TRBD2|TRBV11-3
CASSLGELAGASTETQYF
TGTGCCAGCAGCTTAGGGGAACTAGCGGGAGCCAGTACGGAGACCCAGTACTTC